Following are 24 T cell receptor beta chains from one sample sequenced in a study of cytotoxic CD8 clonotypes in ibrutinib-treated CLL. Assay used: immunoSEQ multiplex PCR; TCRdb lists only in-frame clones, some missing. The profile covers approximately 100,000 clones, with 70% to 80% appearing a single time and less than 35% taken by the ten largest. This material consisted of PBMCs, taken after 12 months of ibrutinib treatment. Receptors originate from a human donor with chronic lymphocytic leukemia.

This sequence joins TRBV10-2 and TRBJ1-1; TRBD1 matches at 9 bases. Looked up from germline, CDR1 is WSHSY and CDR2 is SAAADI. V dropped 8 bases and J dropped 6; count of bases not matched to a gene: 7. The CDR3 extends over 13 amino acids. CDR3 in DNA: TGCGCCAGCTGGGGACAGGGAACATCTGAAGCTTTCTTT. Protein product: CASWGQGTSEAFF.

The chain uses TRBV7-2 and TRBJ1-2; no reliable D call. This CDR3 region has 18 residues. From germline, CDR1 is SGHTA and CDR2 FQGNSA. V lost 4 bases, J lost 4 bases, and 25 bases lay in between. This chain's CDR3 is CASSYPPGTSPTGYGYTF. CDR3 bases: TGTGCCAGCAGCTATCCACCGGGCACATCCCCAACCGGCTATGGCTACACCTTC.

The CDR3 is CASALLGVDTQYF. CDR3 nucleotides: TGTGCTAGTGCCCTCCTGGGGGTGGATACGCAGTATTTT. The J gene is TRBJ2-3, the V gene TRBV12-5; D possibly uses TRBD1 or TRBD2 (5 bases each). Germline-derived CDR1 and CDR2 are LGHNT and FRNRAP. The V end lost 7 bases, the J end lost 6 bases, and 14 bases lay between the germline ends. The CDR3 has 13 residues.

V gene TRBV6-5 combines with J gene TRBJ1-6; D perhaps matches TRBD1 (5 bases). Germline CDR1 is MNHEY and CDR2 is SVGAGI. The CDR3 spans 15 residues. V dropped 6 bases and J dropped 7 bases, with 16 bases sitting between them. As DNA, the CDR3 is TGTGCCAGCAGCCTTGACAGTGACCGGAATTCACCCCTCCACTTT. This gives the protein CASSLDSDRNSPLHF.

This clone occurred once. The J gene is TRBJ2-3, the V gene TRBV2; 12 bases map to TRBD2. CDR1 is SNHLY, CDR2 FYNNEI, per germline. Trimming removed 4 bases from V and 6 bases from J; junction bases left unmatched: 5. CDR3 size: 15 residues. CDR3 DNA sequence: TGTGCCAGCAGTGTAGGACTAGCGGGGTCGGATACGCAGTATTTT. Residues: CASSVGLAGSDTQYF.

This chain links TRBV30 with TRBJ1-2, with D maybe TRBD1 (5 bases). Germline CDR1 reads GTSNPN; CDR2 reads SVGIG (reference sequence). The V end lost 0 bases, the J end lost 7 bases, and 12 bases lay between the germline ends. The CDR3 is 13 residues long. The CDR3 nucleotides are TGTGCCTGGAGTGTTTCGGGGGAGGGTGGCTACACCTTC. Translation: CAWSVSGEGGYTF.

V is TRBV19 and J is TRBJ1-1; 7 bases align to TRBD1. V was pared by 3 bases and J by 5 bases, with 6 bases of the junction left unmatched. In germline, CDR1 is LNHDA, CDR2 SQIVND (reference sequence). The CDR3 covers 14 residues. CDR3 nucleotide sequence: TGTGCCAGTAGTATGGCGACAGGGAGGACTGAAGCTTTCTTT. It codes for CASSMATGRTEAFF.

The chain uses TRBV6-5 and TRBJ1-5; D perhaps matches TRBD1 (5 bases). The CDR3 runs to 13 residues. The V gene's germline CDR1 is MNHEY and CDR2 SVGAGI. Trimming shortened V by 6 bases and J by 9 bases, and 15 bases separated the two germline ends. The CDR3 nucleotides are TGTGCCAGCAGCCGCGGGGGAGGGACGCCCCAGCATTTT. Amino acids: CASSRGGGTPQHF.

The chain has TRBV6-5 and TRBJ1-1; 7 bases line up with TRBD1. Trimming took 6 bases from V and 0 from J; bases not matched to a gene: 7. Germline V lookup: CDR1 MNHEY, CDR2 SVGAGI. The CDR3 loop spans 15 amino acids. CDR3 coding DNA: TGTGCCAGCAGGTTCTCGACAGGGATGAACACTGAAGCTTTCTTT. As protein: CASRFSTGMNTEAFF.

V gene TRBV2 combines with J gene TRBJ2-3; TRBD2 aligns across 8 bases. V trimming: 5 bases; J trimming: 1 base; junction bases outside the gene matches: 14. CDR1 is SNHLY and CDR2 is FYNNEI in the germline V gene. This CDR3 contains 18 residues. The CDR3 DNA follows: TGTGCCAGCAGTCCCACCATACCCGGGACTAGGCGCACAGATACGCAGTATTTT. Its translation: CASSPTIPGTRRTDTQYF. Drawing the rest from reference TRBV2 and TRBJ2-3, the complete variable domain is EPEVTQTPSHQVTQMGQEVILRCVPISNHLYFYWYRQILGQKVEFLVSFYNNEISEKSEIFDDQFSVERPDGSNFTLKIRSTKLEDSAMYFCASSPTIPGTRRTDTQYFGPGTRLTVL.

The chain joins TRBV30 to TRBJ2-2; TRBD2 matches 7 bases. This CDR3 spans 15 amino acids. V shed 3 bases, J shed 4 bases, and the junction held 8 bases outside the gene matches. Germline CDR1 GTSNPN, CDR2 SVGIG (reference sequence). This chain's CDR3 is CAWRGGSPLTGELFF. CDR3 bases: TGTGCCTGGAGGGGGGGGTCTCCCCTCACCGGGGAGCTGTTTTTT.

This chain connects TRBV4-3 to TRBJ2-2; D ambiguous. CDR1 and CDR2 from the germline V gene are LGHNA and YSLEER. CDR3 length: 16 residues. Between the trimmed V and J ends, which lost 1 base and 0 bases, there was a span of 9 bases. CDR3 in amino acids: CASSQAHTANTGELFF. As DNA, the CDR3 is TGCGCCAGCAGCCAAGCTCATACAGCGAACACCGGGGAGCTGTTTTTT.

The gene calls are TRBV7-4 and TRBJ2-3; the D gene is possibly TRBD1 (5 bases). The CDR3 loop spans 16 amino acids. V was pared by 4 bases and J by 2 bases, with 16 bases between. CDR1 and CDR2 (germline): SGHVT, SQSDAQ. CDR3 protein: CASSSPSGAYTDTQYF. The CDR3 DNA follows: TGTGCCAGCAGCTCCCCGTCTGGGGCCTACACAGATACGCAGTATTTT.

CDR3 region: CASSTPDSPLHF. The CDR3, as DNA: TGTGCCAGCAGTACCCCCGACTCACCCCTCCACTTT. The chain joins TRBV6-6 to TRBJ1-6; D gene uncertain. Per germline, CDR1 MNHNY and CDR2 SVGAGI (reference sequence). CDR3 length: 12 residues. Trimming took 5 bases from V and 10 from J, leaving 9 bases between them.

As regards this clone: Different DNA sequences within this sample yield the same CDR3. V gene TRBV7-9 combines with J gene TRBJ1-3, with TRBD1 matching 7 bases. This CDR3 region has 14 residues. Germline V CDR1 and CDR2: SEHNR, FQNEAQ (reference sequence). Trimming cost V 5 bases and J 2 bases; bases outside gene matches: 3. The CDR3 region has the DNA TGTGCCAGCAGCCCTGGGACAGCTGGAAACACCATATATTTT. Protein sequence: CASSPGTAGNTIYF.

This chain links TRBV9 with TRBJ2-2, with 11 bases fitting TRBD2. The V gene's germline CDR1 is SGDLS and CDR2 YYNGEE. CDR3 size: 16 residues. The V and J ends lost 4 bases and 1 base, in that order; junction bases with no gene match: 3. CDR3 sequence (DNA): TGTGCCAGCAGCTCTACTAGCGGGGGGAACACCGGGGAGCTGTTTTTT. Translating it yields CASSSTSGGNTGELFF.

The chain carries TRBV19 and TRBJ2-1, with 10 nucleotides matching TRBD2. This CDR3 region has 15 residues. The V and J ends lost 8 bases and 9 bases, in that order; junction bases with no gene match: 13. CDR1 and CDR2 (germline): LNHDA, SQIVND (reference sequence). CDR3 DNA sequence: TGTGCCAGTGGATCAGCGGGGGGGTCTCTTAGTGAGCAGTTCTTC. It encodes CASGSAGGSLSEQFF.

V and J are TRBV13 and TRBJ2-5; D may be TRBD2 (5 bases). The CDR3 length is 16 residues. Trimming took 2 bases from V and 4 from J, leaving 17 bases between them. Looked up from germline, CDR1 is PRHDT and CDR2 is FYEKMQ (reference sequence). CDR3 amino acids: CASSLTGLQVGETQYF. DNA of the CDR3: TGTGCCAGCAGCTTAACCGGACTTCAAGTTGGAGAGACCCAGTACTTC. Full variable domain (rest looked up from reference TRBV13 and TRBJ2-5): AAGVIQSPRHLIKEKRETATLKCYPIPRHDTVYWYQQGPGQDPQFLISFYEKMQSDKGSIPDRFSAQQFSDYHSELNMSSLELGDSALYFCASSLTGLQVGETQYFGPGTRLLVL.

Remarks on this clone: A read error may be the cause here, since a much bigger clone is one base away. Written as DNA, the CDR3 is TGTGCCAGCACCTTCACAGATACGCAGTATTTT. Protein sequence: CASTFTDTQYF. The J gene is TRBJ2-3, the V gene TRBV11-3; D remains ambiguous. The CDR3 covers 11 residues. Trimming cost V 7 bases and J 2 bases, with 4 bases left between them. The germline V gene has CDR1 SGHNT and CDR2 YENEEA.

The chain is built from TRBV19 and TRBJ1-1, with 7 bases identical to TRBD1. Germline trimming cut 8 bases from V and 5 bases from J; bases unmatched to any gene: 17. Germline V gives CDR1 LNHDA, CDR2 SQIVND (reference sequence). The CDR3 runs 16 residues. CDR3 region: CASELTGSLRGTEAFF. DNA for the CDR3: TGTGCCAGTGAACTGACAGGGAGTTTAAGGGGGACTGAAGCTTTCTTT.

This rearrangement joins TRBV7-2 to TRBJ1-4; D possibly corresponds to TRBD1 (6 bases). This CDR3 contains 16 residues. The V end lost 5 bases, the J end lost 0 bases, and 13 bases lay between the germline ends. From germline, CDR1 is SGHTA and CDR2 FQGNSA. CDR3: CASSGTTGTTNEKLFF. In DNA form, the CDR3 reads TGTGCCAGCAGCGGTACCACAGGGACAACTAATGAAAAACTGTTTTTT.

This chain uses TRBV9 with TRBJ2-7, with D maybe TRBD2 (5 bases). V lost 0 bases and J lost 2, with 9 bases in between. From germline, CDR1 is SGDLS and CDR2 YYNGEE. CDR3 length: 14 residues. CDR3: CASSVDDYPYEQYF. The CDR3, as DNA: TGTGCCAGCAGCGTAGACGACTATCCCTACGAGCAGTACTTC. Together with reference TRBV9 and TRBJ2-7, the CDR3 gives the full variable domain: DSGVTQTPKHLITATGQRVTLRCSPRSGDLSVYWYQQSLDQGLQFLIQYYNGEERAKGNILERFSAQQFPDLHSELNLSSLELGDSALYFCASSVDDYPYEQYFGPGTRLTVT.

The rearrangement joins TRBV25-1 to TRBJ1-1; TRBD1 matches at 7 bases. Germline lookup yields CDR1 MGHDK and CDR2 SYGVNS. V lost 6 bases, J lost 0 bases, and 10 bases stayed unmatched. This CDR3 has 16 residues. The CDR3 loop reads CASRGPGGQLNTEAFF. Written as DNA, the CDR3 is TGTGCCAGCAGAGGGCCTGGGGGACAGTTGAACACTGAAGCTTTCTTT.

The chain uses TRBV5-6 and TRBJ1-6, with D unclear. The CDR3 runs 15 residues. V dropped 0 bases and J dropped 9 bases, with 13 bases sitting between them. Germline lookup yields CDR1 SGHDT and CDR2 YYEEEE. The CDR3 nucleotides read TGTGCCAGCAGCTTGGCCGGAGGAGTGACTTCACCCCTCCACTTT. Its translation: CASSLAGGVTSPLHF.